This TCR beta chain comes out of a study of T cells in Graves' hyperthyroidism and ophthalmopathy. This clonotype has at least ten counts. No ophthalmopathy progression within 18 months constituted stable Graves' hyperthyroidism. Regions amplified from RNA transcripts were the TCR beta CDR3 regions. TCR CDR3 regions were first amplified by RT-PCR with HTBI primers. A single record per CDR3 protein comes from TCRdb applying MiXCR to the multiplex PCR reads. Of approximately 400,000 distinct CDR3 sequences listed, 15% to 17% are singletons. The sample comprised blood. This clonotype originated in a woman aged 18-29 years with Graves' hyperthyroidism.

CDR3 nucleotides: TGTGCCAGCAGCTTAGGGAGTGGCGAGACCCAGTACTTC. Translating it yields CASSLGSGETQYF. The chain is built from TRBV7-3 and TRBJ2-5; a possible D gene is TRBD2 (5 bases). Germline values: CDR1 SGHTA, CDR2 FQGTGA. The CDR3 extends over 13 amino acids. V lost 2 bases, J lost 5 bases, and 9 bases lay in between.